These 19 T cell receptor beta chains originate from one sample sequenced in a study of cytomegalovirus exposure and HLA in healthy donors. The method was immunoSEQ multiplex PCR; TCRdb's version includes in-frame clones alone and lacks a portion of them. The sample contains about 180,000 clones, about 85% of which appear only once. Sequenced: PBMCs. Receptors originate from a man younger than 30 in good health and CMV-seropositive.

This clone was observed a single time. V gene TRBV11-3 combines with J gene TRBJ2-1; 13 bases align to TRBD2. In germline, CDR1 is SGHNT, CDR2 YENEEA. The CDR3 is 16 amino acids. With 6 bases clipped from V and 5 bases from J, the junction kept 7 bases outside the gene matches. CDR3 amino acids: CASRTTSGGADNEQFF. In DNA form, the CDR3 reads TGTGCCAGCAGAACTACTAGCGGGGGGGCTGACAATGAGCAGTTCTTC.

The V gene is TRBV9, the J gene TRBJ1-2; 7 nucleotides line up with TRBD1. Germline values: CDR1 SGDLS, CDR2 YYNGEE. This CDR3 comprises 16 residues. V dropped 4 bases and J dropped 1; count of bases not matched to a gene: 10. Here the CDR3 reads CASSPRGTENNYGYTF. For the CDR3, the DNA is TGTGCCAGCAGCCCCCGAGGGACAGAAAATAACTATGGCTACACCTTC.

This clone was seen just once. The rearrangement links TRBV16 to TRBJ1-1; D is unresolved. The CDR3 has 13 amino acids. V was clipped by 0 bases and J by 5 bases, with 7 bases between them. The germline CDR1 and CDR2 sequences are KGHSY and FQNENV. CDR3 in DNA: TGTGCCAGCAGCCAATCTACGGGGACTGAAGCTTTCTTT. It encodes CASSQSTGTEAFF.

This clone was detected only a few times. The chain employs TRBV5-5 and TRBJ1-1; D ambiguous. The germline CDR1 and CDR2 sequences are SGHKS and YYEKEE (reference sequence). The CDR3 length is 12 residues. The V end was cut by 1 base, the J end by 3 bases, with 4 bases between. The CDR3 region is CASSLPDTEAFF. The CDR3, as DNA: TGTGCCAGCAGCTTGCCCGACACTGAAGCTTTCTTT.

This rearrangement joins TRBV28 to TRBJ2-7, with 8 bases identical to TRBD1. V lost 6 bases and J lost 6; bases outside the gene matches: 7. The CDR3 covers 13 residues. Germline V gives CDR1 MDHEN, CDR2 SYDVKM. CDR3 sequence (DNA): TGTGCCAGCAGCCTGACAGGGGAAGGCGAGCAGTACTTC. This encodes CASSLTGEGEQYF.

The rearrangement uses TRBV5-1 and TRBJ2-1; D perhaps matches TRBD2 (5 bases). This CDR3 spans 14 amino acids. V lost 5 bases and J 3 bases, leaving 12 bases between the germline ends. Germline-derived CDR1 and CDR2 are SGHRS and YFSETQ. The CDR3 spells CASRAADFYNEQFF. The CDR3 DNA is TGCGCCAGCAGAGCGGCGGACTTCTACAATGAGCAGTTCTTC. Variable domain in full (rest from reference TRBV5-1 and TRBJ2-1): KAGVTQTPRYLIKTRGQQVTLSCSPISGHRSVSWYQQTPGQGLQFLFEYFSETQRNKGNFPGRFSGRQFSNSRSEMNVSTLELGDSALYLCASRAADFYNEQFFGPGTRLTVL.

The chain couples TRBV27 to TRBJ2-7; 10 positions agree with TRBD2. CDR3 length equals 14 residues. With V trimmed by 4 bases and J by 6 bases, 6 bases remained unmatched. Germline V gene data show CDR1 as MNHEY and CDR2 as SMNVEV (reference sequence). The CDR3 DNA reads TGTGCCAGCAGTTCGTCTAGCGGGAGAATCGAGCAGTACTTC. This codes for CASSSSSGRIEQYF.

This chain connects TRBV7-9 to TRBJ2-3, with a possible D match to TRBD1 (6 bases). V lost 0 bases and J 5 bases, leaving 6 bases between the germline ends. CDR1 SEHNR and CDR2 FQNEAQ come from the germline V gene (reference sequence). CDR3 size: 13 residues. CDR3 amino acids: CASSLAGGDTQYF. CDR3 in DNA: TGTGCCAGCAGCTTAGCAGGGGGAGATACGCAGTATTTT. The full variable domain, with the rest looked up from reference TRBV7-9 and TRBJ2-3, is DTGVSQNPRHKITKRGQNVTFRCDPISEHNRLYWYRQTLGQGPEFLTYFQNEAQLEKSRLLSDRFSAERPKGSFSTLEIQRTEQGDSAMYLCASSLAGGDTQYFGPGTRLTVL.

This clone has only a few counts. The chain recombines TRBV4-2 with TRBJ2-7, with 11 bases fitting TRBD2. Germline V gene sequence: CDR1 LGHNA, CDR2 YNFKEQ. This CDR3 has 16 residues. V gave up 5 bases and J gave up 1 base; unmatched junction bases: 7. CDR3 bases: TGTGCCAGCAGCGCAATGACTAGCGGGAAATCCTACGAGCAGTACTTC. Protein product: CASSAMTSGKSYEQYF.

The chain is built from TRBV27 and TRBJ1-2; D unclear. Germline loops: CDR1 MNHEY, CDR2 SMNVEV (reference sequence). Trimming removed 5 bases from V and 5 bases from J, with 12 bases in between. CDR3 length equals 13 residues. CDR3 in amino acids: CASSPYPSYGYTF. The CDR3 DNA sequence: TGTGCCAGCAGTCCCTACCCTAGTTATGGCTACACCTTC.

The chain carries TRBV4-1 and TRBJ2-7; possible D gene TRBD1, 6 bases. The CDR3 consists of 19 residues. V was shortened by 2 bases and J by 3 bases, with 26 bases between the two germline ends. Per germline, CDR1 MGHRA and CDR2 YSYEKL. CDR3 in DNA: TGCGCCAGCAGCCAACCTTCCTTGCGGCAGGGACATGGGAGCTACGAGCAGTACTTC. Its protein product is CASSQPSLRQGHGSYEQYF.

The chain combines TRBV28 with TRBJ1-2; 8 positions match TRBD1. Per germline, CDR1 MDHEN and CDR2 SYDVKM. CDR3 length equals 15 residues. Trimming cost V 6 bases and J 4 bases; bases outside gene matches: 10. Here the CDR3 reads CASSPPRGRAYGYTF. The DNA of the CDR3 is TGTGCCAGCAGCCCCCCCAGGGGGCGGGCCTATGGCTACACCTTC.

The chain recombines TRBV5-1 with TRBJ2-6; a possible D gene is TRBD2 (5 bases). The CDR3 consists of 16 residues. The ends were cut back, 0 bases at V and 0 bases at J, with 7 bases in the middle. Germline V gene lookup returns CDR1 SGHRS and CDR2 YFSETQ. In nucleotides, the CDR3 is TGCGCCAGCAGCTTGGAGGAGGTCTCTGGGGCCAACGTCCTGACTTTC. Its protein is CASSLEEVSGANVLTF.

The CDR3 here is CASSPRGGQETQYF. CDR3 nucleotides: TGTGCCAGCTCACCAAGAGGGGGCCAAGAGACCCAGTACTTC. This chain joins TRBV18 and TRBJ2-5; a weak D match, TRBD1 (6 bases). V dropped 2 bases and J dropped 1 base, with 8 bases sitting between them. CDR1 KGHSH and CDR2 LQKENI come from the germline V gene. This CDR3 region has 14 residues.

The V and J genes are TRBV5-1 and TRBJ1-1; D is possibly TRBD1 (5 bases). The CDR3 runs to 14 residues. CDR1 and CDR2 (germline): SGHRS, YFSETQ. Trimming shortened V by 2 bases and J by 3 bases, and 11 bases separated the two germline ends. The CDR3: CASSLGAGDTEAFF. For the CDR3, the DNA is TGCGCCAGCAGCTTAGGGGCGGGAGACACTGAAGCTTTCTTT.

The chain combines TRBV5-1 with TRBJ2-7; 8 bases line up with TRBD2. The V gene end was trimmed by 4 bases and the J gene end by 5 bases; junction bases not matched to a gene: 2. This CDR3 region has 12 residues. Germline V gene data show CDR1 as SGHRS and CDR2 as YFSETQ. The CDR3 loop is CASSPGGDEQYF. The DNA of the CDR3 is TGCGCCAGCAGCCCGGGGGGGGACGAGCAGTACTTC.

The chain joins TRBV4-1 to TRBJ1-2; 8 bases are a match to TRBD1. Germline V gene lookup returns CDR1 MGHRA and CDR2 YSYEKL. The CDR3 is made up of 17 amino acids. J gave up 0 bases and V 1 base, and 7 bases lay outside the gene matches. The CDR3 here is CASSQGPTGGSNYGYTF. The DNA for the CDR3 is TGCGCCAGCAGCCAAGGTCCAACAGGGGGTTCTAACTATGGCTACACCTTC.

This clone was seen only once. This chain's CDR3 is CASKRTGGTEAFF. In DNA, the CDR3 is TGTGCCAGCAAGCGGACAGGGGGAACTGAAGCTTTCTTT. The V and J genes are TRBV28 and TRBJ1-1, with TRBD1 matching over 10 bases. CDR1 is MDHEN, CDR2 SYDVKM, per germline. Trimming at V came to 7 bases and at J to 5 bases, leaving 4 bases not matched to a gene. CDR3 length equals 13 residues.

V gene TRBV7-2 combines with J gene TRBJ2-3; no clear D. Germline loops: CDR1 SGHTA, CDR2 FQGNSA. The CDR3 has 14 residues. Trimming took off 1 base at V and 14 bases at J, with 19 bases between the two ends. CDR3 DNA: TGTGCCAGCAGCTTAGAAAGCGCTTCACCTCCGGGGTATTTT. Its translation is CASSLESASPPGYF.